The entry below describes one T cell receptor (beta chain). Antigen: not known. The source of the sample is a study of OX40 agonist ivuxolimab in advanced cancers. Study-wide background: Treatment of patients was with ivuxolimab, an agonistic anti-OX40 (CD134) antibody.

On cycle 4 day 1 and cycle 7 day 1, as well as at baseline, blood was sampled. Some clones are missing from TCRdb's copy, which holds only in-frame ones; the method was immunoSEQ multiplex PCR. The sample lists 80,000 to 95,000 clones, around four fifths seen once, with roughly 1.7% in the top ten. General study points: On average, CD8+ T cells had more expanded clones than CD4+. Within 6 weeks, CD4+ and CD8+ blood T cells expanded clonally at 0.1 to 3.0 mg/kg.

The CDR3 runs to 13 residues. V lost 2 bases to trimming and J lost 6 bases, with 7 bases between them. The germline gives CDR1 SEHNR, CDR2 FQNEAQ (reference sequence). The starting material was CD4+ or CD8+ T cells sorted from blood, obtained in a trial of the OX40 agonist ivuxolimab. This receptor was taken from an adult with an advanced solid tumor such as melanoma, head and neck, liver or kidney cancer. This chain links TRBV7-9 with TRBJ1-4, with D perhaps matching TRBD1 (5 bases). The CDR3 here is CASSLQGDEKLFF. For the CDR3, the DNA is TGTGCCAGCAGCTTACAGGGAGATGAAAAACTGTTTTTT.